These 11 T cell receptor beta chains were all obtained from the same sample, sequenced in a study of human T cells and chemical hapten exposure. TCRdb used MiXCR to reprocess the RACE reads, holding one entry per CDR3 protein. The repertoire has over 55,000 distinct CDR3 sequences, over 8.5% of them found once; the top ten carry more than 1.2%. Time point denoted: patch test 3, about 24 weeks after DPC sensitization. Treatment denoted: therapeutic diphenylcyclopropenone sensitization with weekly scalp DPC. Sample: whole blood, taken in connection with sensitization to the hapten diphenylcyclopropenone (DPC). All receptors come from a woman between 45 and 65 years old with alopecia areata. Some clones in this sample may be carry-over from other donors' samples.

The V and J genes are TRBV7-2 and TRBJ2-1; D gene uncertain. The CDR3 covers 13 residues. In germline, CDR1 is SGHTA, CDR2 FQGNSA. Trimming stripped 8 bases from V and 4 bases from J, with 12 bases between. CDR3 bases: TGTGCCAGCGGTGCTCAGGCTTACAATGAGCAGTTCTTC. This gives the protein CASGAQAYNEQFF.

This chain uses TRBV7-8 with TRBJ2-2; D gene uncertain. The CDR3 has 15 residues. Per the germline V gene, CDR1 is SGHVS and CDR2 is FQNEAQ. Trimming took 4 bases from V and 4 from J, leaving 13 bases between them. The chain's CDR3 is CASSYQLTGTGELFF. The CDR3 DNA reads TGTGCCAGCAGCTACCAGCTTACCGGCACCGGGGAGCTGTTTTTT.

This clonotype showed up just a few times. Here the CDR3 reads CASSLFSGSFDEQYF. The CDR3 region has the DNA TGTGCCAGCAGCTTATTTAGCGGGAGTTTCGACGAGCAGTACTTC. The V and J genes are TRBV7-8 and TRBJ2-7; 9 nucleotides agree with TRBD2. The length of the CDR3 is 15 residues. The V gene's germline CDR1 is SGHVS and CDR2 FQNEAQ. Trimming at V came to 2 bases and at J to 5 bases, leaving 7 bases not matched to a gene.

The genes are TRBV3-1 and TRBJ2-1; D perhaps matches TRBD1 (5 bases). The germline V gene encodes CDR1 LGHDT and CDR2 YNNKEL (reference sequence). The CDR3 length is 14 residues. Trimming took 0 bases from V and 14 from J, leaving 17 bases between them. This CDR3 reads CASSQEASAGRKFF. The CDR3 region has the DNA TGTGCCAGCAGCCAAGAGGCCTCGGCAGGGCGCAAGTTCTTC.

The chain couples TRBV28 to TRBJ2-2, with D perhaps matching TRBD1 (6 bases). Germline V gene lookup returns CDR1 MDHEN and CDR2 SYDVKM. V lost 2 bases and J lost 0, with 7 bases in between. The CDR3 totals 15 residues. In DNA, the CDR3 is TGTGCCAGCAGTTTAGGGGGCGCGAACACCGGGGAGCTGTTTTTT. Amino acid sequence: CASSLGGANTGELFF.

This clonotype showed up just a few times. The J gene is TRBJ1-1, the V gene TRBV28; D is uncertain. The CDR3 spans 15 residues. Trimming removed 2 bases from V and 2 bases from J, with 12 bases in between. Germline V gene lookup returns CDR1 MDHEN and CDR2 SYDVKM. The CDR3: CASSLMGYRNTEAFF. CDR3 DNA: TGTGCCAGCAGTTTAATGGGCTACAGAAACACTGAAGCTTTCTTT.

This chain links TRBV6-6 with TRBJ2-1; 8 positions agree with TRBD2. This CDR3 is 15 amino acids long. Trimming cost V 0 bases and J 6 bases; bases outside gene matches: 4. CDR1 and CDR2 from the germline V gene are MNHNY and SVGAGI (reference sequence). CDR3 bases: TGTGCCAGCAGTTACTCCGGCGGGGGGATCAATGAGCAGTTCTTC. Translated: CASSYSGGGINEQFF.

This clonotype has only a few counts. This rearrangement joins TRBV12-3 or TRBV12-4 to TRBJ2-2, with 7 positions matching TRBD2. The CDR3 loop spans 14 amino acids. Unmatched junction bases numbered 8, after V lost 8 bases and J lost 5 bases. The chain's CDR3 is CASRPPGGTGELFF. The CDR3, as DNA: TGTGCCAGCCGCCCTCCCGGGGGGACCGGGGAGCTGTTTTTT.

This clonotype was counted between two and nine times. This chain joins TRBV7-2 and TRBJ1-5; the D is unclear. Trimming left V 0 bases short and J 4 bases short, with 7 bases between. The CDR3 loop spans 14 amino acids. The V gene's germline CDR1 is SGHTA and CDR2 FQGNSA. The CDR3 spells CASSLALGNQPQHF. The CDR3 coding sequence is TGTGCCAGCAGCTTAGCGTTGGGGAATCAGCCCCAGCATTTT.

This clonotype was picked up a small number of times. CDR3 DNA: TGTGCCAGCAGCTTGACTAGCGGTCCCACAGATACGCAGTATTTT. This sequence encodes CASSLTSGPTDTQYF. This chain joins TRBV11-2 and TRBJ2-3, with 9 bases aligning to TRBD2. Germline V gene data show CDR1 as SGHAT and CDR2 as FQNNGV. The V and J ends lost 3 bases and 2 bases, in that order; junction bases with no gene match: 3. This CDR3 is built from 15 residues. The full variable domain, rest sourced from reference TRBV11-2 and TRBJ2-3, is EAGVAQSPRYKIIEKRQSVAFWCNPISGHATLYWYQQILGQGPKLLIQFQNNGVVDDSQLPKDRFSAERLKGVDSTLKIQPAKLEDSAVYLCASSLTSGPTDTQYFGPGTRLTVL.

This clonotype has more than one count but fewer than ten. This CDR3 is CASRPSTGSRVRETQYF. For the CDR3, the DNA is TGTGCAAGTCGGCCCTCTACTGGGAGTAGGGTCAGGGAGACCCAGTACTTC. This chain connects TRBV12-2 to TRBJ2-5; TRBD2 is the table's D call and was not checked against the DNA. TRBV12-2 is a pseudogene. This CDR3 has 17 amino acids.